These T cell receptor beta chains were read from a single sample in a study of molecular identifiers for immune sequencing clone quantification. MiXCR, run by TCRdb on the PCR reads, gives a single entry per CDR3 protein. The profile shows under 800,000 distinct CDR3 sequences, 25% of them singletons. The sample taken for sequencing was naive CD8+ T cells from blood, with Jurkat cell RNA spiked in. The receptors stem from a human donor in good health. Some libraries in this study had Jurkat cell RNA spiked in. CDR3s include the opening cysteine and the closing phenylalanine or tryptophan. D genes are given only for firm matches. Clone sizes are given selectively: once, few, many, or a class where the clone is expanded.

abundance: few
v_gene: TRBV6-5
d_gene: .
j_gene: TRBJ2-2
CDR3nt: TGTGCCAGCAGTTACTCAGTTGTAACGAACACCGGGGAGCTGTTTTTT
CDR3aa: CASSYSVVTNTGELFF

abundance: many
v_gene: TRBV7-9
d_gene: .
j_gene: TRBJ1-5
CDR3nt: TGTGCCAGCAGCTTAGATTTGGTAGGAAATAGCAATCAGCCCCAGCATTTT
CDR3aa: CASSLDLVGNSNQPQHF

abundance: many
v_gene: TRBV11-2
d_gene: .
j_gene: TRBJ2-5
CDR3nt: TGTGCCAGCAGCTTATCAGGGGACCAAGAGACCCAGTACTTC
CDR3aa: CASSLSGDQETQYF

abundance: .
v_gene: TRBV4-1
d_gene: TRBD1
j_gene: TRBJ1-1
CDR3nt: TGCGCCAGCAGCCGGGCTCCCACAGGGGGGAACACTGAAGCTTTCTTT
CDR3aa: CASSRAPTGGNTEAFF

abundance: .
v_gene: TRBV20-1
d_gene: .
j_gene: TRBJ2-7
CDR3nt: TGCAGTGCTAGAGATAGGCCCGACCCCCGCGAGCAGTACTTC
CDR3aa: CSARDRPDPREQYF

abundance: few
v_gene: TRBV6-2/TRBV6-3
d_gene: .
j_gene: TRBJ1-1
CDR3nt: TGTGCCAGCAGTTACCCCTTCCCGGGGGGGACTAACACTGAAGCTTTCTTT
CDR3aa: CASSYPFPGGTNTEAFF

abundance: many
v_gene: TRBV12-3/TRBV12-4
d_gene: TRBD1
j_gene: TRBJ2-5
CDR3nt: TGTGCCAGCAGTACTAGGACAGGCCAAGAGACCCAGTACTTC
CDR3aa: CASSTRTGQETQYF

abundance: few
v_gene: TRBV25-1
d_gene: TRBD2
j_gene: TRBJ2-5
CDR3nt: TGTGCCAGCAGTGGCAAGCGGGGGGACAACCAAGAGACCCAGTACTTC
CDR3aa: CASSGKRGDNQETQYF

abundance: .
v_gene: TRBV6-1
d_gene: TRBD2
j_gene: TRBJ2-1
CDR3nt: TGTGCCAGCAGTGATCGGTCTAGCGGGGGGGTTATAAGAGAGCAGTTCTTC
CDR3aa: CASSDRSSGGVIREQFF

abundance: .
v_gene: TRBV30
d_gene: TRBD2
j_gene: TRBJ2-3
CDR3nt: TGTGCCTGGAGTGCAGGGCAGGTCGATAGTAGCGGGGGGTCTAGCACAGATACGCAGTATTTT
CDR3aa: CAWSAGQVDSSGGSSTDTQYF

abundance: few
v_gene: TRBV4-1
d_gene: TRBD1
j_gene: TRBJ1-1
CDR3nt: TGCGCCAGCAGTAGGACAGGGGAAAGTGAAGCTTTCTTT
CDR3aa: CASSRTGESEAFF

abundance: few
v_gene: TRBV4-3
d_gene: .
j_gene: TRBJ2-3
CDR3nt: TGCGCCAGCAGCCTTTTTCCCCCGCCCAATGGGGTTCGGACGCAGTATTTT
CDR3aa: CASSLFPPPNGVRTQYF

abundance: many
v_gene: TRBV6-2/TRBV6-3
d_gene: .
j_gene: TRBJ1-1
CDR3nt: TGTGCCAGCAGTTACCACCCAACGGGCTCCACTGAAGCTTTCTTT
CDR3aa: CASSYHPTGSTEAFF

abundance: few
v_gene: TRBV7-9
d_gene: .
j_gene: TRBJ2-6
CDR3nt: TGTGCCAGCACACCGAGCTCTGGGGCCAACGTCCCGACTTTC
CDR3aa: CASTPSSGANVPTF

abundance: .
v_gene: TRBV20-1
d_gene: .
j_gene: TRBJ2-2
CDR3nt: TGCAGTGCTAGGGAGGACAGAACCGGGGAGCTGTTTTTT
CDR3aa: CSAREDRTGELFF

abundance: .
v_gene: TRBV28
d_gene: .
j_gene: TRBJ2-7
CDR3nt: TGTGCCAGCAGAGGCCTGCAAAGCTACGAGCAGTACTTC
CDR3aa: CASRGLQSYEQYF

abundance: .
v_gene: TRBV19
d_gene: .
j_gene: TRBJ1-5
CDR3nt: TGTGCCAGTAGTATCGGGGGGCTCGGGCAGCCCCAGCATTTT
CDR3aa: CASSIGGLGQPQHF

abundance: few
v_gene: TRBV21-1
d_gene: .
j_gene: TRBJ2-7
CDR3nt: TGTGCCAGCAGCAAAGACAGGCTATACTTCTCCTACGAGCAGTACTTC
CDR3aa: CASSKDRLYFSYEQYF

abundance: .
v_gene: TRBV4-2
d_gene: .
j_gene: TRBJ2-6
CDR3nt: TGTGCCAGCAGCCAAGAACCATCGGGAGTCGCGGGGGCCAACGTCCTGACTTTC
CDR3aa: CASSQEPSGVAGANVLTF

abundance: .
v_gene: TRBV19
d_gene: .
j_gene: TRBJ1-5
CDR3nt: TGTGCCAGTACCTCCCTTACAGGGTACCAGCCCCAGCATTTT
CDR3aa: CASTSLTGYQPQHF

abundance: many
v_gene: TRBV3-1
d_gene: TRBD2
j_gene: TRBJ2-2
CDR3nt: TGTGCCAGCAGCCAAGAGGGGCTTGTAGCGGGAACGAACACCGGGGAGCTGTTTTTT
CDR3aa: CASSQEGLVAGTNTGELFF

abundance: .
v_gene: TRBV3-1
d_gene: TRBD2
j_gene: TRBJ2-7
CDR3nt: TGTGCCAGCAGCCAAGATCTAGGCGGGAGTGGGGACGAGCAGTACTTC
CDR3aa: CASSQDLGGSGDEQYF

abundance: many
v_gene: TRBV5-1
d_gene: .
j_gene: TRBJ2-5
CDR3nt: TGCGCCAGCAGCTTGGAGGCAGGGCCCCAAGAGACCCAGTACTTC
CDR3aa: CASSLEAGPQETQYF

abundance: .
v_gene: TRBV3-1
d_gene: TRBD1
j_gene: TRBJ1-2
CDR3nt: TGTGCCAGCAGCCAAGATTGGGACAGCAACTATGGCTACACCTTC
CDR3aa: CASSQDWDSNYGYTF